The 8 T cell receptor beta chains presented below share a single source sample, sequenced in a study of regulatory T cells in long-lasting Graves disease. Described time point: newly diagnosed GD, antithyroid drugs for less than 3 months. Generation of the TCR library employed RNA extracted from PBMCs. According to the study, TCR beta libraries were built with iRepertoire HTBI primers and CDR3-region Arm-PCR. Each CDR3 protein gets one entry after TCRdb re-called the multiplex PCR reads with MiXCR. The sample carries approximately 400,000 distinct CDR3 sequences, under 15% recorded once. The sample also formed part of further work on T cells in Graves' hyperthyroidism and ophthalmopathy.

The sample consisted of peripheral blood mononuclear cells (PBMCs), taken at new diagnosis, from a patient treated with antithyroid drugs. The receptors originated from a woman aged 30 to 39 with Graves disease.

The gene calls are TRBV24-1 and TRBJ2-1, with D unclear. The CDR3 length is 12 residues. Germline loops: CDR1 KGHDR, CDR2 SFDVKD. V lost 5 bases, J lost 9 bases, and 10 bases lay in between. The CDR3 reads CATSGPAIEQFF. The DNA for the CDR3 is TGTGCCACCAGTGGACCAGCAATTGAGCAGTTCTTC.

The V and J genes are TRBV19 and TRBJ1-5, with unresolved D. Trimming took off 0 bases at V and 5 bases at J, with 8 bases between the two ends. There are 14 residues in the CDR3. Germline V gene lookup returns CDR1 LNHDA and CDR2 SQIVND (reference sequence). The CDR3 spells CASSIEGSHQPQHF. CDR3 sequence (DNA): TGTGCCAGTAGTATAGAAGGTTCCCATCAGCCCCAGCATTTT.

In its sample, this clonotype was seen a few times. This chain connects TRBV13 to TRBJ2-7, with D perhaps matching TRBD1 or TRBD2 (6 bases each). The CDR3 extends over 14 amino acids. Trimming removed 6 bases at V and 2 bases at J, with 14 bases between. Germline V gene sequence: CDR1 PRHDT, CDR2 FYEKMQ (reference sequence). The DNA of the CDR3 is TGTGCCAGCAGAGTCGGGGGCCAGACCTACGAGCAGTACTTC. Residues: CASRVGGQTYEQYF.

In its sample, this clonotype was seen many times. The CDR3 region is CASSLDRVGETQYF. CDR3 nucleotides: TGTGCCAGCAGCTTGGACAGGGTAGGAGAGACCCAGTACTTC. J is TRBJ2-5 and V is TRBV11-2; TRBD1 agrees at 8 bases. CDR1 SGHAT and CDR2 FQNNGV come from the germline V gene. There are 14 residues in the CDR3. With V trimmed by 3 bases and J by 4 bases, 4 bases remained unmatched.

This rearrangement joins TRBV19 to TRBJ2-5; D remains ambiguous. Germline V lookup: CDR1 LNHDA, CDR2 SQIVND (reference sequence). This CDR3 contains 13 residues. Trimming cost V 0 bases and J 2 bases, with 4 bases left between them. CDR3 residues: CASSIDVQETQYF. The CDR3 nucleotides are TGTGCCAGTAGTATAGACGTACAAGAGACCCAGTACTTC.

With respect to this clonotype: A much larger clone lies one base from this, so it may be a read error. The chain employs TRBV27 and TRBJ2-1; D is possibly TRBD2 (6 bases). Germline CDR1 MNHEY, CDR2 SMNVEV (reference sequence). This CDR3 is built from 16 residues. V shed 5 bases and J shed 0 bases, with 14 bases lying between them. This CDR3 is CASSDHSGSSYNEQFF. The CDR3 region has the DNA TGTGCCAGCAGTGACCATAGCGGAAGCTCCTACAATGAGCAGTTCTTC.

In this sample, this clonotype turned up many times. This sequence joins TRBV28 and TRBJ2-7; D call uncertain. CDR1 is MDHEN, CDR2 SYDVKM, per germline. V dropped 1 base and J dropped 3 bases, with 7 bases sitting between them. The CDR3 is made up of 13 amino acids. The CDR3 here is CASSLYYGYEQYF. CDR3 in DNA: TGTGCCAGCAGTTTATATTACGGCTACGAGCAGTACTTC.

There are many counts of this clonotype. The chain employs TRBV24-1 and TRBJ2-2; 14 bases map to TRBD2. This CDR3 comprises 14 residues. The V segment lost 9 bases and the J segment 8 bases; nucleotides outside the gene matches: 4. Germline V gives CDR1 KGHDR, CDR2 SFDVKD. CDR3 loop: CATAGLAGAGELFF. CDR3 DNA: TGTGCCACCGCGGGACTAGCGGGAGCGGGGGAGCTGTTTTTT.